The clone carrying this TCR beta chain has at least ten counts. Its antigen is still unknown. The data were obtained in a study of early T cells in non-severe SARS-CoV-2 infection. Germline V CDR1 and CDR2: GTSNPN, SVGIG (reference sequence). The CDR3 extends over 14 amino acids. V lost 3 bases, J lost 2 bases, and 7 bases stayed unmatched. TCRdb used MiXCR to reprocess the 5' RACE reads, holding one entry per CDR3 protein. The table shows 40,000 or so distinct CDR3 sequences, with roughly 12% occurring only once. Notes on the study in general: Matching with VDJdb favored anti-spike CD8 responses (missing private and CD4 specificities).

This TCR derives from an adult who was a healthcare worker with PCR-confirmed SARS-CoV-2 infection or an uninfected control (not recorded which). The specimen sequenced was whole blood. The chain carries TRBV30 and TRBJ2-7; 7 bases are a match to TRBD1. The CDR3 protein is CAWRPPGQAYEQYF. CDR3 sequence (DNA): TGTGCCTGGAGACCTCCCGGACAGGCCTACGAGCAGTACTTC. Full variable domain (rest looked up from reference TRBV30 and TRBJ2-7): SQTIHQWPATLVQPVGSPLSLECTVEGTSNPNLYWYRQAAGRGLQLLFYSVGIGQISSEVPQNLSASRPQDRQFILSSKKLLLSDSGFYLCAWRPPGQAYEQYFGPGTRLTVT.